Presented here are 29 T cell receptor beta chains from one specimen sequenced in a study of tumor-infiltrating lymphocytes in primary liver carcinoma. The researchers produced TCR beta cDNA from approximately 550 ng total RNA with a constant-region primer. Modified slightly, ARM-PCR produced TCR beta libraries over three nested multiplex PCR rounds. Researchers ran the first two PCR rounds for roughly 10 cycles each with TRBV1-TRBV30 forward primers and a C-beta reverse primer. One entry per CDR3 protein results from TCRdb running MiXCR on the multiplex PCR reads. The sample lists fewer than 200,000 distinct CDR3 sequences; about 82% were seen once. Co-extracted RNA and DNA came from roughly 21-30 mg of unsorted bulk tissue. The sample comprised tumor tissue from primary liver carcinoma. These receptors were collected from a middle-aged man with primary liver carcinoma and hepatitis B virus infection.

In this sample, this clonotype turned up many times. The rearrangement joins TRBV5-4 to TRBJ2-7; D remains ambiguous. The length of the CDR3 is 15 residues. Looked up from germline, CDR1 is SGHNT and CDR2 is YYREEE (reference sequence). Between the trimmed V and J ends, which lost 5 bases and 3 bases, there was a span of 18 bases. The CDR3 DNA is TGTGCCAGCAGTCCCGACTCCTATGGCGGCTACGAGCAGTACTTC. Translation: CASSPDSYGGYEQYF.

The chain employs TRBV11-2 and TRBJ1-5, with D maybe TRBD1 (6 bases). V lost 2 bases to trimming and J lost 4 bases, with 18 bases between them. Germline V gene data show CDR1 as SGHAT and CDR2 as FQNNGV. The CDR3 runs to 17 residues. This CDR3 is CASSLIGITGSNQPQHF. As DNA, the CDR3 is TGTGCCAGCAGCTTAATAGGGATAACAGGGAGTAATCAGCCCCAGCATTTT.

The gene calls are TRBV6-5 and TRBJ1-2, with D possibly matching TRBD1 (5 bases). The CDR3 runs to 13 residues. V lost 6 bases to trimming and J lost 6 bases, with 14 bases between them. The germline V gene encodes CDR1 MNHEY and CDR2 SVGAGI. In DNA, the CDR3 is TGTGCCAGCAGCGCACCTGGGACCCATGGCTACACCTTC. Translated: CASSAPGTHGYTF.

The V call is TRBV4-2, the J call TRBJ2-1, with D tentatively TRBD1 or TRBD2 (5 bases each). V was shortened by 4 bases and J by 5 bases, with 18 bases between the two germline ends. This CDR3 is built from 16 residues. CDR1 LGHNA and CDR2 YNFKEQ come from the germline V gene. CDR3 residues: CASSRQLGTGNNEQFF. The DNA of the CDR3 is TGTGCCAGCAGCCGACAGCTCGGGACGGGTAACAATGAGCAGTTCTTC.

With respect to this clonotype: One junction end disagrees with the germline gene, perhaps due to a read error. V and J are TRBV6-5 and TRBJ1-1; D unclear. The CDR3 sequence is 13 residues long. The germline V gene encodes CDR1 MNHEY and CDR2 SVGAGI. CDR3 amino acids: CASTLASYTVAFF. CDR3 nucleotide sequence: TGTGCCAGCACTCTAGCTAGTTACACTGTAGCTTTCTTT.

As for this clonotype: An end of the junction differs from the germline gene, which may be a read error. The CDR3 DNA follows: TGTGCCTGCCTTAGACTAGGCTCCTATGAGCAGTACTTC. Residues: CACLRLGSYEQYF. This chain connects TRBV6-5 to TRBJ2-7; TRBD2 might be the D (6 bases). Germline CDR1 MNHEY, CDR2 SVGAGI. This CDR3 region has 13 residues.

On this clonotype itself: Mismatch with germline at one junction end may stem from a read error. The chain links TRBV11-1 to TRBJ2-7; no firm D call. The CDR3 contains 17 residues. Germline loops: CDR1 SGHAT, CDR2 FQDESV (reference sequence). CDR3 in amino acids: CTSSLGPAAESSYEQYF. CDR3 DNA: TGTACCAGCAGCTTAGGGCCGGCGGCTGAAAGCTCTTACGAGCAGTACTTC.

The gene calls are TRBV4-3 and TRBJ2-7; TRBD2 agrees at 9 bases. From germline, CDR1 is LGHNA and CDR2 YSLEER. The CDR3 is 15 amino acids. The J segment lost 3 bases and the V segment lost 3 bases, leaving 6 bases of the junction unmatched. The CDR3 sequence is CASSQEPAGGYEQYF. The CDR3 DNA reads as TGCGCCAGCAGCCAGGAGCCAGCGGGAGGCTACGAGCAGTACTTC.

Note on this clonotype: Given a much more abundant clone one base away, this may be a read error. The chain carries TRBV30 and TRBJ2-6; TRBD1 might be the D (5 bases). The CDR3 spans 15 residues. Germline CDR1 is GTSNPN and CDR2 is SVGIG (reference sequence). CDR3 sequence: CACPDGSSGADVLTF. The CDR3 nucleotides read TGTGCCTGCCCGGACGGTAGCTCTGGGGCCGACGTCCTGACTTTC. Complete variable domain (other parts from reference TRBV30 and TRBJ2-6): SQTIHQWPATLVQPVGSPLSLECTVEGTSNPNLYWYRQAAGRGLQLLFYSVGIGQISSEVPQNLSASRPQDRQFILSSKKLLLSDSGFYLCACPDGSSGADVLTFGAGSRLTVL.

A note on this clonotype: A single base separates this from a much larger clone, so it may be a read error. The rearrangement uses TRBV18 and TRBJ2-2; D possibly corresponds to TRBD2 (5 bases). CDR1 and CDR2 (germline): KGHSH, LQKENI. The CDR3 spans 13 residues. The CDR3 region is CASREAYTWELFF. The CDR3 coding sequence is TGTGCCAGTCGGGAAGCGTACACCTGGGAGCTGTTTTTT.

The chain joins TRBV28 to TRBJ2-1; the D is unclear. Trimming took 5 bases from V and 8 from J, leaving 16 bases between them. In germline, CDR1 is MDHEN, CDR2 SYDVKM. This CDR3 contains 14 residues. The CDR3: CASSPVNRGYEQFF. CDR3 nucleotides: TGTGCCAGCAGTCCCGTGAACCGCGGCTATGAGCAGTTCTTC.

V gene TRBV5-1 combines with J gene TRBJ2-3; TRBD1 matches at 9 bases. The CDR3 length is 13 residues. In germline, CDR1 is SGHRS, CDR2 YFSETQ. V trimming: 5 bases; J trimming: 4 bases; junction bases outside the gene matches: 2. The CDR3 DNA is TGCGCCAGCAGAAGGACAGGGGCAGATACGCAGTATTTT. This encodes CASRRTGADTQYF.

With respect to this clonotype: A junction end diverges from the germline sequence, so it may reflect a read error. The chain couples TRBV29-1 to TRBJ1-4; 9 positions agree with TRBD1. CDR1 and CDR2 (germline): SQVTM, ANQGSEA. This CDR3 spans 15 amino acids. The CDR3 spells CSAGTGSATKEKLFF. The CDR3 DNA is TGCAGCGCTGGGACAGGGAGTGCAACTAAAGAAAAACTGTTTTTT. The entire variable domain, with the rest obtained from reference TRBV29-1 and TRBJ1-4, is as follows: SAVISQKPSRDICQRGTSLTIQCQVDSQVTMMFWYRQQPGQSLTLIATANQGSEATYESGFVIDKFPISRPNLTFSTLTVSNMSPEDSSIYLCSAGTGSATKEKLFFGSGTQLSVL.

As DNA, the CDR3 is TGTGCCAGCACTGCCGTAGCGGGTTGGGTAAATAATGAGCAGTTCTTC. Translating it yields CASTAVAGWVNNEQFF. The V gene is TRBV14, the J gene TRBJ2-1; TRBD2 matches 7 bases. Germline loops: CDR1 SGHDN, CDR2 FVKESK. Trimming removed 7 bases from V and 7 bases from J; junction bases left unmatched: 16. The CDR3 has 16 amino acids.

As to this clonotype: Without the conserved terminal phenylalanine or tryptophan, this CDR3 likely stems from a read error. J is TRBJ2-7 and V is TRBV11-2; D possibly matches TRBD1 or TRBD2 (6 bases each). Germline assignment: CDR1 SGHAT and CDR2 FQNNGV. CDR3 size: 12 residues. V lost 7 bases, J lost 5 bases, and 12 bases lay in between. The DNA of the CDR3 is TGTGCCAGCACTCCCGGGGGCCACGAGCAGTACTAC. Amino acids: CASTPGGHEQYY.

About this clonotype: It may be a read error: a sequence one base away is much more abundant. The rearrangement links TRBV5-1 to TRBJ2-6; a weak D match, TRBD1 (5 bases). The CDR3 is 18 amino acids. Germline V gene lookup returns CDR1 SGHRS and CDR2 YFSETQ. CDR3 DNA sequence: TGCGCCAGCAGCTTGGGGGCCGGTATAACCTCTGGGGCCAACATCCTGACTTTC. It codes for CASSLGAGITSGANILTF.

Remarks on this clonotype: Mismatch with germline at one junction end may stem from a read error. V usage is TRBV7-8 and J usage is TRBJ1-1, with D perhaps TRBD1 (6 bases). The germline V gene has CDR1 SGHVS and CDR2 FQNEAQ. This CDR3 is built from 15 residues. CDR3 protein: CVNRDRGYRDTEDLF. In DNA form, the CDR3 reads TGTGTCAACCGGGACCGAGGGTATCGGGACACTGAAGATCTCTTT. Together with reference TRBV7-8 and TRBJ1-1, the CDR3 gives the full variable domain: GAGVSQSPRYKVAKRGQDVALRCDPISGHVSLFWYQQALGQGPEFLTYFQNEAQLDKSGLPSDRFFAERPEGSVSTLKIQRTQQEDSAVYLCVNRDRGYRDTEDLFGQGTRLTVV.

The chain links TRBV7-2 to TRBJ2-2; D uncertain. The CDR3 consists of 13 residues. V was pared by 6 bases and J by 5 bases, with 10 bases between. The germline gives CDR1 SGHTA, CDR2 FQGNSA. The CDR3 nucleotides read TGTGCCAGCAGTACCCAACTGACCGGGGAGCTGTTTTTT. As protein: CASSTQLTGELFF. The whole variable domain, filled in from reference TRBV7-2 and TRBJ2-2, reads GAGVSQSPSNKVTEKGKDVELRCDPISGHTALYWYRQSLGQGLEFLIYFQGNSAPDKSGLPSDRFSAERTGGSVSTLTIQRTQQEDSAVYLCASSTQLTGELFFGEGSRLTVL.

V usage is TRBV20-1 and J usage is TRBJ2-1, with unresolved D. CDR1 and CDR2 from the germline V gene are DFQATT and SNEGSKA (reference sequence). Trimming removed 5 bases from V and 8 bases from J, with 22 bases in between. CDR3 length: 15 amino acids. The CDR3 loop reads CSAVGSALSGDEQFF. As DNA, the CDR3 is TGCAGTGCTGTAGGCTCAGCGTTGAGTGGCGATGAGCAGTTCTTC.

On this clonotype itself: Compared with germline, one end of the junction differs, possibly owing to a read error. V usage is TRBV6-1 and J usage is TRBJ1-5; no firm D call. CDR3 length equals 14 residues. Germline CDR1 reads MNHNS; CDR2 reads SASEGT. The CDR3 sequence is CISSGDHSNQPQHF. The CDR3 DNA reads TGTATCAGCAGTGGAGACCATAGCAATCAGCCCCAACATTTT.

The chain couples TRBV29-1 to TRBJ2-1; no firm D call. Germline V lookup: CDR1 SQVTM, CDR2 ANQGSEA. The CDR3 spans 11 residues. CDR3 in DNA: TGCAGTGTGAGACACGTACAGATGCAGTTCTTC. It codes for CSVRHVQMQFF.

As concerns this clonotype: At one end, the junction sequence differs from germline, possibly due to a read error. The chain joins TRBV12-3 or TRBV12-4 to TRBJ2-1; D not certain. This CDR3 contains 12 residues. CDR3 coding DNA: TGTGCCAGCAGTTTACTGGGAAATGACCAGTTCTTC. Its translation is CASSLLGNDQFF.

As regards this clonotype: A read error may account for a junction end that differs from germline. J is TRBJ2-2 and V is TRBV6-1; D not certain. CDR3 length: 14 residues. Germline CDR1 is MNHNS and CDR2 is SASEGT. CDR3 DNA: TGTGTCAGCAGTCAATCAGTGAACACCGGGGAGCTGTTTTTT. Translation gives CVSSQSVNTGELFF.

This clonotype was recorded only once. One end of the junction does not line up with germline, which may come from a read error. The chain employs TRBV14 and TRBJ2-1; TRBD2 is a possible D gene (6 bases). Germline CDR1 reads SGHDN; CDR2 reads FVKESK. The CDR3 extends over 17 amino acids. CDR3 sequence: CASRQEGHGTGYNEQFF. CDR3 sequence (DNA): TGTGCCAGCAGGCAAGAGGGTCATGGGACTGGGTACAATGAGCAGTTCTTC.

This clonotype was seen only once. This sequence joins TRBV6-2 or TRBV6-3 and TRBJ2-4; D is perhaps TRBD2 (6 bases). This CDR3 has 16 amino acids. Trimming took 6 bases from V and 10 from J, leaving 25 bases between them. Germline assignment: CDR1 MNHEY and CDR2 SVGEGT. The CDR3 DNA reads as TGTGCCAGCAGCCACTTTACTGAGCGGGCGAAACATATTCAGTACTTC. Translation gives CASSHFTERAKHIQYF.

V is TRBV6-5 and J is TRBJ2-7; 7 bases align to TRBD2. The CDR3 totals 14 residues. The germline V gene has CDR1 MNHEY and CDR2 SVGAGI. J lost 6 bases, V lost 7 bases, and 12 bases had no gene match. CDR3 DNA sequence: TGTGCCAGCATGAGAATAACGGGAGGTGGCGAGCAGTACTTC. It is translated as CASMRITGGGEQYF.

This clonotype has a count of ten or more. This chain connects TRBV7-3 to TRBJ2-3, with D perhaps matching TRBD2 (6 bases). The CDR3 sequence is 14 residues long. V was trimmed by 2 bases and J by 5 bases, leaving 11 bases between them. Germline V lookup: CDR1 SGHTA, CDR2 FQGTGA. The CDR3 region is CASSLGAGRDTQYF. For the CDR3, the DNA is TGTGCCAGCAGCTTAGGAGCCGGGAGAGATACGCAGTATTTT. Full variable domain (outside the CDR3, taken from reference TRBV7-3 and TRBJ2-3): GAGVSQTPSNKVTEKGKYVELRCDPISGHTALYWYRQSLGQGPEFLIYFQGTGAADDSGLPNDRFFAVRPEGSVSTLKIQRTERGDSAVYLCASSLGAGRDTQYFGPGTRLTVL.

Regarding this clonotype: This likely comes from a read error, as the CDR3 has no conserved phenylalanine or tryptophan at its end. The rearrangement joins TRBV6-1 to TRBJ2-5; D could derive from TRBD1 or TRBD2 (5 bases each). Trimming took 7 bases from V and 6 from J, leaving 21 bases between them. CDR3 size: 15 residues. Germline-derived CDR1 and CDR2 are MNHNS and SASEGT. CDR3 loop: CASIPSWGSQKTQYV. The DNA for the CDR3 is TGTGCCAGCATCCCCTCTTGGGGGAGTCAAAAGACCCAGTACGTC.

In the case of this clonotype: Lacking the conserved final phenylalanine or tryptophan, this CDR3 likely reflects a read error. J is TRBJ2-1 and V is TRBV6-1; 8 nucleotides match TRBD2. V was clipped by 3 bases and J by 6 bases; unmatched bases: 10. Looked up from germline, CDR1 is MNHNS and CDR2 is SASEGT. The CDR3 has 16 residues. CDR3 nucleotides: TGTGCCAGCAGTGACCACCCCGGGACTAGTGGCAATGAGCAGTTCTCC. Translating it yields CASSDHPGTSGNEQFS.